Listed below are T cell receptor beta chains from one sample, sequenced in a study of blood T cell repertoires in COVID-19. Measured with immunoSEQ multiplex PCR; TCRdb has only the in-frame clones, and not every one. The repertoire consists of approximately 150,000 clones, with roughly four fifths occurring once and the leading ten covering around 10%. Sample: peripheral blood. The receptors stem from a man in his sixties with active or convalescent COVID-19. CDR3s include the opening cysteine and the closing phenylalanine or tryptophan. A D gene is named only where the DNA matches it firmly. Expanded clones get a size class; other rows say once, few or many, or leave the size out.

size,J,D,V,DNA,CDR3
.,TRBJ2-3,TRBD2,TRBV28,TGTGCCAGCAGTCAGAACCCGGGACTAGCGGGAGGGCCTACAGATACGCAGTATTTT,CASSQNPGLAGGPTDTQYF
.,TRBJ1-6,TRBD1,TRBV5-6,TGTGCCAGCAGCTCGGGACAGGGGCAATCACCCCTCCACTTT,CASSSGQGQSPLHF
.,TRBJ1-6,.,TRBV14,TGTGCCAGCAGCCAAGTAGGAGGGCGGCATTCACCCCTCCACTTT,CASSQVGGRHSPLHF
.,TRBJ2-7,TRBD1,TRBV18,TGTGCCAGCTCACCATTACAGGGGAACGGCTACGAGCAGTACTTC,CASSPLQGNGYEQYF
.,TRBJ2-3,.,TRBV19,TGTGCCAGTAGTATCCTAGCCCGCGTGCATTTT,CASSILARVHF
.,TRBJ1-2,.,TRBV3-1/TRBV3-2,TGTGCCAGCAGCCAAGGGGCCGGCCCCTATGGCTACACCTTC,CASSQGAGPYGYTF
few,TRBJ1-5,.,TRBV12-3/TRBV12-4,TGTGCCAGCAGTTTACGGGAGCTCGGGCCCCAGCATTTT,CASSLRELGPQHF
.,TRBJ2-2,.,TRBV18,TGTGCCAGCTCACCACCTCCAGCGGGCGGGGAGCTGTTTTTT,CASSPPPAGGELFF
few,TRBJ1-2,.,TRBV20-1,TGCAGTGCTAGTGAAGGGAGCGGCTACACCTTC,CSASEGSGYTF
.,TRBJ2-1,.,TRBV4-1,TGCGCCAGCAGCCAAGGGAGCCACAATGAGCAGTTCTTC,CASSQGSHNEQFF
.,TRBJ1-1,.,TRBV7-9,TGTGCCAGCAGCGCACAGGGTATGAACACTGAAGCTTTCTTT,CASSAQGMNTEAFF
.,TRBJ1-2,TRBD1,TRBV7-9,TGTGCCAGCAGCTTAGCACAGGGGAACTATGGCTACACCTTC,CASSLAQGNYGYTF
.,TRBJ2-3,TRBD1,TRBV2,TGTGCCAGCAGCCGGACAGGGACTAGCACAGATACGCAGTATTTT,CASSRTGTSTDTQYF
.,TRBJ1-2,TRBD1,TRBV2,TGTGCCAGCAGTTCGGGACAGGGAGACTATGGCTACACCTTC,CASSSGQGDYGYTF
.,TRBJ1-5,.,TRBV10-2,TGCGCCAGCAGTGATTATTTCCCGGGGGAGCCCCAGCATTTT,CASSDYFPGEPQHF
.,TRBJ2-1,TRBD2,TRBV6-5,TGTGCCAGCAGTCCCCTAGCGGGGGGGTCCAATGAGCAGTTCTTC,CASSPLAGGSNEQFF
.,TRBJ2-1,.,TRBV24-1,TGTGCCACCAGTGATGCCGGCCGGGGCAATGAGCAGTTCTTC,CATSDAGRGNEQFF
.,TRBJ2-1,TRBD2,TRBV12-5,TGTGCTAGTGCGCCCGGGGGGAACTACAATGAGCAGTTCTTC,CASAPGGNYNEQFF
.,TRBJ2-2,.,TRBV2,TGTGCCAGCACCGCGTCGGGGTTGAACACCGGGGAGCTGTTTTTT,CASTASGLNTGELFF
.,TRBJ2-3,TRBD2,TRBV5-1,TGCGCCAGCAGCACTCTAGCGGGCACAGATACGCAGTATTTT,CASSTLAGTDTQYF
.,TRBJ1-2,.,TRBV29-1,TGCAGCGTTGGGGGCAGACTTGGCTACACCTTC,CSVGGRLGYTF
.,TRBJ1-4,.,TRBV5-1,TGCGCCAGCAGCTCTAGGGGATACGGAGAAAAACTGTTTTTT,CASSSRGYGEKLFF